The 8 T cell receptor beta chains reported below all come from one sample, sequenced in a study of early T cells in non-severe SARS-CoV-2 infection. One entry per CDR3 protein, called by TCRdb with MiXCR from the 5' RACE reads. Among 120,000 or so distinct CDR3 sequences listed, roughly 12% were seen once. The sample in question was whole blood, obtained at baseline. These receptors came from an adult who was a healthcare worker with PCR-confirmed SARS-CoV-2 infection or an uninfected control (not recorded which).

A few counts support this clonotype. The DNA for the CDR3 is TGTGCCAGCAGTGTTAGCGGGAGTGCCTCCTACGAGCAGTACTTC. It yields the protein CASSVSGSASYEQYF. V usage is TRBV12-3 or TRBV12-4 and J usage is TRBJ2-7; 9 bases map to TRBD2. The V and J ends lost 5 bases and 0 bases, in that order; junction bases with no gene match: 5. This CDR3 contains 15 residues.

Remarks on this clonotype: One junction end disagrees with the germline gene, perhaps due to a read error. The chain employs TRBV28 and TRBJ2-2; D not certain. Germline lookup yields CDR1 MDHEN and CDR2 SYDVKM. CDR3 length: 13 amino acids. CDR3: CASGFGITGELFF. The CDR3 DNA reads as TGTGCCAGCGGTTTCGGTATCACCGGGGAGCTGTTTTTT.

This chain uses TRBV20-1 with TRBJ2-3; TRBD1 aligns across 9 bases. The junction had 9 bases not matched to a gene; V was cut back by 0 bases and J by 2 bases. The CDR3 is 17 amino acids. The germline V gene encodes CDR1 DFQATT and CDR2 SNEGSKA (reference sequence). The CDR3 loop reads CSARDPTRDRATDTQYF. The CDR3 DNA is TGCAGTGCTAGAGATCCCACCCGGGACAGGGCCACAGATACGCAGTATTTT.

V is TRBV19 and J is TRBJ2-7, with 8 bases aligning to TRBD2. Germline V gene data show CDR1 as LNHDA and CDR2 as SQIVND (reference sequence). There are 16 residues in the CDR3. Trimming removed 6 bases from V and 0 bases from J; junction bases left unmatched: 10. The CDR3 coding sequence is TGTGCCAGTAGCCTGCTAGCGGGCGCGAGCTCCTACGAGCAGTACTTC. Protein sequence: CASSLLAGASSYEQYF.

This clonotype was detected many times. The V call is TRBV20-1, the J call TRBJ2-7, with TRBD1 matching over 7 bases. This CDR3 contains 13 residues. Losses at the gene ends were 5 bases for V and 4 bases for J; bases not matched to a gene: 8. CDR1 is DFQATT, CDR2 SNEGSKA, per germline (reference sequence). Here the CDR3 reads CSAGRDSLYEQYF. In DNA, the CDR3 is TGCAGTGCTGGAAGGGACAGCTTATACGAGCAGTACTTC.

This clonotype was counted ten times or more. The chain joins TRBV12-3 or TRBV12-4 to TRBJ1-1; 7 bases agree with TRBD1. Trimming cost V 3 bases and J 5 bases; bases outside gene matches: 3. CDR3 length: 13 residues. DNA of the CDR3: TGTGCCAGCAGTTTGACAGGGAAGACTGAAGCTTTCTTT. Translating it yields CASSLTGKTEAFF.

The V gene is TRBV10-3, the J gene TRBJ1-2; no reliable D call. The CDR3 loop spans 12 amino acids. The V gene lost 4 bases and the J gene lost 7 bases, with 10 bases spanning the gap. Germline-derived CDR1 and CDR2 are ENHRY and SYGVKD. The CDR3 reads CAISGKEGGYTF. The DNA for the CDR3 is TGTGCCATCAGTGGGAAGGAAGGTGGCTACACCTTC.

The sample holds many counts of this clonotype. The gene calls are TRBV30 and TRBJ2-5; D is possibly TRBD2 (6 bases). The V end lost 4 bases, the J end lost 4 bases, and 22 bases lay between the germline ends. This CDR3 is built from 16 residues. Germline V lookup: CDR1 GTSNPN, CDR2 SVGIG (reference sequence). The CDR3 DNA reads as TGTGCCTGGATGTATCGTCACCCTAGCGCGGGAGAGACCCAGTACTTC. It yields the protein CAWMYRHPSAGETQYF. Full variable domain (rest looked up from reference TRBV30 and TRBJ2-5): SQTIHQWPATLVQPVGSPLSLECTVEGTSNPNLYWYRQAAGRGLQLLFYSVGIGQISSEVPQNLSASRPQDRQFILSSKKLLLSDSGFYLCAWMYRHPSAGETQYFGPGTRLLVL.